Listed below are T cell receptor beta chains from one sample, sequenced in a study of T cells after yellow fever vaccination. TCRdb passed the 5' RACE reads through MiXCR, listing each CDR3 protein once. The data contain some 400,000 distinct CDR3 sequences, over 5% of them singletons. Sample: PBMCs, taken 5 days after the yellow fever booster vaccination. Receptors were obtained from a man younger than 45 who received the YFV17D yellow fever vaccine. CDR3s include the opening cysteine and the closing phenylalanine or tryptophan. D genes are given only for firm matches. Clone size, where shown, is once, few, many, or a class for clones that have expanded.

CDR3 protein	CDR3 DNA	clone size	V gene	J gene	D gene
CSARRLAAQETQYF	TGCAGTGCCCGTCGACTAGCAGCCCAAGAGACCCAGTACTTC	few	TRBV20-1	TRBJ2-5	TRBD2
CASSSSGRALDEQFF	TGTGCCAGCAGTTCGAGCGGGAGAGCGTTAGATGAGCAGTTCTTC	.	TRBV28	TRBJ2-1	TRBD2
CASSQGPGELFF	TGTGCCAGCAGCCAAGGGCCCGGGGAGCTGTTTTTT	many	TRBV3-1	TRBJ2-2	.
CSASPLGPQHF	TGCAGTGCTAGTCCCCTGGGGCCCCAGCATTTT	many	TRBV20-1	TRBJ1-5	.
CAISEGGLQETQYF	TGTGCCATCAGTGAAGGAGGGCTCCAAGAGACCCAGTACTTC	few	TRBV10-3	TRBJ2-5	.
CASSLVQGGTDTQYF	TGCGCCAGCAGCTTGGTACAGGGGGGTACAGATACGCAGTATTTT	.	TRBV5-1	TRBJ2-3	TRBD1
CATSLGVGTNTGELFF	TGTGCCACCTCACTCGGGGTGGGTACGAACACCGGGGAGCTGTTTTTT	many	TRBV12-3/TRBV12-4	TRBJ2-2	.
CASSYSTEYHNEQFF	TGTGCCAGCAGTTACTCGACGGAGTATCACAATGAGCAGTTCTTC	few	TRBV6-5	TRBJ2-1	.
CASSFSGSNGETQYF	TGTGCCAGCAGCTTTAGCGGGAGTAATGGGGAGACCCAGTACTTC	many	TRBV5-5	TRBJ2-5	TRBD2
CASSRTLAVQETQYF	TGTGCCAGCAGCCGAACACTAGCGGTTCAAGAGACCCAGTACTTC	few	TRBV3-1	TRBJ2-5	TRBD2
CASSSTNQPQHF	TGTGCCAGCAGCTCCACAAATCAGCCCCAGCATTTT	.	TRBV7-8	TRBJ1-5	.
CSAPAPGETQYF	TGCAGTGCTCCGGCTCCGGGAGAGACCCAGTACTTC	many	TRBV20-1	TRBJ2-5	.
CASSFWRSYEQYF	TGTGCCAGCAGCTTTTGGCGGTCCTACGAGCAGTACTTC	few	TRBV7-2	TRBJ2-7	.
CASSWEGNYGYTF	TGTGCCAGCAGTTGGGAGGGGAACTATGGCTACACCTTC	.	TRBV12-3/TRBV12-4	TRBJ1-2	.
CSVEEGGVGELFF	TGCAGCGTTGAAGAAGGGGGAGTCGGGGAGCTGTTTTTT	many	TRBV29-1	TRBJ2-2	.
CASSHGQGGETQYF	TGCGCCAGCAGCCATGGACAGGGTGGGGAGACCCAGTACTTC	few	TRBV4-3	TRBJ2-5	TRBD1
CASSQEQGGDYEQYF	TGTGCCAGCAGCCAAGAGCAGGGTGGGGACTACGAGCAGTACTTC	few	TRBV4-2	TRBJ2-7	.
CASSLTGGVLDTQYF	TGTGCCAGCAGCCTGACAGGGGGCGTTCTCGATACGCAGTATTTT	.	TRBV5-6	TRBJ2-3	TRBD1